This TCR beta chain was profiled in a study of CXCR3-negative and CXCR3-positive naive CD8 T cells. At the level of the study: For each library, about 1.5 +/- 0.3 million TRB reads were obtained, about 135 million in total. Findings of the study overall: CXCR3-positive naive cells had more hydrophobic TRB CDR3s than CXCR3-negative naive cells.

Turning to this clonotype: Antigen specificity is unknown.

The TRB libraries of cDNA were built by UMI-labeled 5' RACE. Using the 5' RACE reads, TCRdb records one entry per CDR3 protein without DNA. The sample data list about 140,000 distinct CDR3 sequences. The clonotype originates from a human donor in good health. Some clones in this sample may be carry-over from other donors' samples. The specimen was naive CXCR3+ CD8+ T cells from blood. As for subset: CD45RO-CCR7+CD27+CD95- naive CD8+ T cells expressing CXCR3 (TNR3+).

CDR3 sequence: CASSSESLVPPDTQYF. J is TRBJ2-3 and V is TRBV5-1; lacking DNA, the TRBD2 call made by TCRdb goes unchecked. Per the germline V gene, CDR1 is SGHRS and CDR2 is YFSETQ. The CDR3 is 16 amino acids.